These 6 T cell receptor beta chains came from one sample sequenced in a study of blood T cells in healthy people across ages. Sample-barcoded 5' priming and a J-beta primer mix drove a second PCR of 7 to 11 cycles. From the 5' RACE reads, TCRdb called clonotypes with MiXCR, one entry per CDR3 protein. The table records about 1 million distinct CDR3 sequences, 45% of them present only once. Material for sequencing was blood. These receptor sequences come from a woman aged 55 to 70 in good health.

The rearrangement uses TRBV5-5 and TRBJ2-3; D may match TRBD1 or TRBD2 (5 bases each). Deletions cut 0 bases from V and 4 bases from J, with 12 bases between. This CDR3 is 15 amino acids long. Germline V gene lookup returns CDR1 SGHKS and CDR2 YYEKEE (reference sequence). CDR3 nucleotide sequence: TGTGCCAGCAGCTTGGGGGGGAGCGTCGCAGATACGCAGTATTTT. Translating gives CASSLGGSVADTQYF.

Notes on this clonotype: Possible read error: a much larger clone is one base away. This chain uses TRBV27 with TRBJ2-1; TRBD1 is a possible D gene (5 bases). V lost 5 bases, J lost 10 bases, and 18 bases lay in between. The CDR3 is made up of 14 amino acids. CDR1 is MNHEY and CDR2 is SMNVEV in the germline V gene (reference sequence). The CDR3 DNA reads as TGTGCCAGCAGTCCCCAGGGTAGTTCCCACGAGCAGTTCTTC. Protein sequence: CASSPQGSSHEQFF.

This sequence joins TRBV7-9 and TRBJ2-1, with 7 bases lining up with TRBD2. The germline V gene has CDR1 SEHNR and CDR2 FQNEAQ (reference sequence). V shed 6 bases and J 7 bases; nucleotides not matched to a gene: 12. The CDR3 runs to 15 residues. The DNA of the CDR3 is TGTGCCAGCAGACCTCCGGGACTAATGGGAAATGAGCAGTTCTTC. Its translation is CASRPPGLMGNEQFF.

The chain couples TRBV7-7 to TRBJ2-1; 8 bases agree with TRBD2. The CDR3 has 16 residues. V lost 1 base, J lost 8 bases, and 10 bases stayed unmatched. Germline V lookup: CDR1 SSHAT, CDR2 FNYEAQ (reference sequence). Here the CDR3 DNA reads TGTGCCAGCAGCTTAGGGCAGACCGGGACTAGGGATGAGCAGTTCTTC. Translating gives CASSLGQTGTRDEQFF.

The V gene is TRBV2, the J gene TRBJ2-7; D tentatively reads TRBD1 or TRBD2 (5 bases each). The CDR3 sequence is 14 residues long. The germline CDR1 and CDR2 sequences are SNHLY and FYNNEI. The V gene lost 4 bases and the J gene lost 5 bases, with 15 bases spanning the gap. In DNA form, the CDR3 reads TGTGCCAGCAGTGGGCTACGGGGACGGGACGAGCAGTACTTC. Encoded protein: CASSGLRGRDEQYF.

This clonotype occurred a few times. This chain connects TRBV29-1 to TRBJ2-7; 8 bases are shared with TRBD1. The V gene's germline CDR1 is SQVTM and CDR2 ANQGSEA. V dropped 3 bases and J dropped 2; count of bases not matched to a gene: 6. The CDR3 consists of 14 residues. The CDR3 region is CSVEEDRGAYEQYF. CDR3 bases: TGCAGCGTTGAGGAAGACAGGGGAGCCTACGAGCAGTACTTC.